Listed below are T cell receptor beta chains from one sample, sequenced in a study of blood T cell repertoires in COVID-19. TCRdb keeps only in-frame clones here, not all; method: immunoSEQ multiplex PCR. The sample lists roughly 200,000 clones; roughly 90% were seen once. The sample was PBMCs or T cells enriched from blood (not recorded which). All receptors come from a woman aged 45-60 years in a cohort exposed to, infected with or recovered from COVID-19 (not recorded which). Both conserved end residues are part of each CDR3. A D gene is named only where the DNA matches it firmly. Not all rows give a size; the values are once, few, many and, for expanded clones, a class.

clone_size d_call j_call v_call cdr3_aa cdr3_nt
few . TRBJ1-2 TRBV5-1 CASSLADQGYGYTF TGCGCCAGCAGCTTGGCCGACCAGGGTTATGGCTACACCTTC
. TRBD1 TRBJ1-2 TRBV29-1 CSAAPGQGDGYTF TGCAGCGCTGCCCCGGGACAGGGGGATGGCTACACCTTC
. . TRBJ1-2 TRBV6-5 CASSYGEGGNYGYTF TGTGCCAGCAGTTATGGGGAGGGTGGTAACTATGGCTACACCTTC
. TRBD1 TRBJ1-1 TRBV11-2 CASSHHTGGTEAFF TGTGCCAGCAGCCATCACACAGGGGGCACTGAAGCTTTCTTT
. . TRBJ1-6 TRBV30 CACQGGSYNSPLHF TGTGCCTGTCAAGGGGGATCCTATAATTCACCCCTCCACTTT
. . TRBJ2-3 TRBV7-2 CASKADSTDTQYF TGTGCCAGTAAAGCGGATAGCACAGATACGCAGTATTTT
. . TRBJ1-2 TRBV6-5 CASNRLQGRNDGYTF TGTGCCAGCAACAGATTACAGGGACGGAACGATGGCTACACCTTC
. TRBD1 TRBJ2-2 TRBV5-1 CASSFGTDTGELFF TGCGCCAGCAGCTTTGGGACAGATACCGGGGAGCTGTTTTTT
. . TRBJ2-4 TRBV4-1 CASSHTSLEVIQYF TGCGCCAGCAGCCACACAAGTTTGGAGGTCATTCAGTACTTC
. TRBD1 TRBJ2-1 TRBV2 CASSDSRGNSYNEQFF TGTGCCAGCAGTGATAGCAGGGGGAACTCCTACAATGAGCAGTTCTTC
. . TRBJ2-7 TRBV27 CASSLLGAGLYEQYF TGTGCCAGCAGTTTACTTGGGGCAGGGCTCTACGAGCAGTACTTC
. . TRBJ2-1 TRBV11-2 CASSFAGGNEQFF TGTGCCAGCAGCTTTGCCGGGGGCAATGAGCAGTTCTTC
. TRBD1 TRBJ2-3 TRBV7-2 CASSLNGQGADTQYF TGTGCCAGCAGCTTAAACGGACAGGGAGCAGATACGCAGTATTTT
. TRBD1 TRBJ1-2 TRBV11-2 CASSLAQGTGKGYTF TGTGCCAGCAGCTTAGCCCAGGGGACAGGTAAAGGCTACACCTTC
. . TRBJ2-5 TRBV4-1 CASSQDQLAPETQYF TGCGCCAGCAGCCAAGACCAACTAGCCCCAGAGACCCAGTACTTC
few TRBD1 TRBJ1-4 TRBV19 CASSSQDRIEKLFF TGTGCCAGTAGTAGCCAGGACAGGATTGAAAAACTGTTTTTT
. TRBD1 TRBJ1-4 TRBV19 CASSFPGQGDEKLFF TGTGCCAGTAGTTTTCCGGGACAGGGGGATGAAAAACTGTTTTTT
. TRBD1 TRBJ2-7 TRBV4-3 CASSLTGGYEQYF TGCGCCAGCAGCCTAACAGGGGGCTACGAGCAGTACTTC
. . TRBJ2-2 TRBV9 CASSVVTQANTGELFF TGTGCCAGCAGCGTAGTAACCCAGGCGAACACCGGGGAGCTGTTTTTT
. . TRBJ2-1 TRBV9 CASSVAGGGAYNEQFF TGTGCCAGCAGCGTAGCAGGAGGGGGCGCCTACAATGAGCAGTTCTTC
. . TRBJ1-1 TRBV18 CASSPLSARNTEAFF TGTGCCAGCTCACCGCTTAGTGCGAGGAACACTGAAGCTTTCTTT
. . TRBJ1-1 TRBV12-5 CASGLQAAEAFF TGTGCTAGTGGCCTTCAGGCTGCGGAAGCTTTCTTT
. . TRBJ2-1 TRBV10-2 CACRYAPGGEQFF TGCGCCTGCAGATATGCTCCGGGGGGCGAGCAGTTCTTC
few . TRBJ1-1 TRBV4-3 CASSQDPGDTEAFF TGCGCCAGCAGCCAAGATCCAGGGGACACTGAAGCTTTCTTT
. . TRBJ1-3 TRBV29-1 CSVEGHIPSGNTIYF TGCAGCGTTGAAGGGCACATTCCCTCTGGAAACACCATATATTTT
. . TRBJ1-4 TRBV5-4 CASSSDRYNEKLFF TGTGCCAGCAGCTCGGACAGATATAATGAAAAACTGTTTTTT
few TRBD1 TRBJ1-5 TRBV7-2 CASSPTGARNQPQHF TGTGCCAGCAGCCCCACAGGGGCCCGAAATCAGCCCCAGCATTTT
. TRBD1 TRBJ2-5 TRBV12-5 CASGLVPWDRAHQETQYF TGTGCTAGTGGTTTGGTACCGTGGGACAGGGCACACCAAGAGACCCAGTACTTC
. TRBD1 TRBJ2-5 TRBV4-3 CASSVGTGQETQYF TGCGCCAGCAGCGTCGGGACAGGGCAAGAGACCCAGTACTTC
. TRBD2 TRBJ2-3 TRBV4-1 CASSQVPAGGTDTQYF TGCGCCAGCAGCCAAGTTCCAGCGGGGGGCACAGATACGCAGTATTTT
. TRBD1 TRBJ2-7 TRBV5-1 CASSLAGGEDEQYF TGCGCCAGCAGCTTGGCAGGGGGAGAGGACGAGCAGTACTTC
. . TRBJ2-7 TRBV6-5 CASKGGEPYEQYF TGTGCCAGCAAGGGGGGGGAGCCCTACGAGCAGTACTTC
. . TRBJ1-1 TRBV27 CASSLSPLGGAANTEAFF TGTGCCAGCAGTTTATCTCCGTTAGGGGGGGCCGCGAACACTGAAGCTTTCTTT
. . TRBJ1-1 TRBV3-1/TRBV3-2 CASSPRTGNTEAFF TGTGCCAGCAGCCCCCGAACGGGGAACACTGAAGCTTTCTTT
. TRBD1 TRBJ2-1 TRBV11-2 CASSLGLTGDEYNEQFF TGTGCCAGCAGCTTAGGCCTAACAGGGGATGAGTACAATGAGCAGTTCTTC
. TRBD1 TRBJ1-2 TRBV7-6 CASSQVGQSNGYTF TGTGCCAGCAGCCAAGTGGGACAGTCGAATGGCTACACCTTC
. TRBD1 TRBJ1-1 TRBV27 CASSSKGAGSILNTEAFF TGTGCCAGCAGTTCCAAGGGGGCGGGAAGTATTTTGAACACTGAAGCTTTCTTT
. . TRBJ1-2 TRBV18 CASSPQTGNYGYTF TGTGCCAGCTCACCTCAGACAGGAAACTATGGCTACACCTTC
. TRBD1 TRBJ1-1 TRBV5-1 CASSLVATGVWTEAFF TGCGCCAGCAGCTTGGTGGCTACAGGGGTATGGACTGAAGCTTTCTTT
. . TRBJ2-1 TRBV5-1 CASSTSFGGNEQFF TGCGCCAGCAGCACATCGTTCGGGGGCAATGAGCAGTTCTTC
. . TRBJ1-2 TRBV14 CASSQDSGLGYTF TGTGCCAGCAGCCAAGATTCAGGGCTAGGCTACACCTTC
. . TRBJ2-2 TRBV14 CASSQDGETGELFF TGTGCCAGCAGCCAAGATGGGGAGACCGGGGAGCTGTTTTTT
. . TRBJ1-2 TRBV7-2 CASSWEGQIYGYTF TGTGCCAGCAGCTGGGAAGGACAGATTTATGGCTACACCTTC
many . TRBJ1-5 TRBV4-2 CASSHSVGGAWIGNQPQHF TGTGCCAGCAGCCATTCTGTAGGGGGGGCCTGGATCGGCAATCAGCCCCAGCATTTT
once TRBD1 TRBJ1-6 TRBV28 CASSLYGTVGSPLHF TGTGCCAGCAGTTTGTACGGGACAGTAGGTTCACCCCTCCACTTT
. TRBD1 TRBJ1-2 TRBV7-9 CASSLLGGNYGYTF TGTGCCAGCAGCTTGCTAGGGGGCAACTATGGCTACACCTTC
. . TRBJ2-6 TRBV2 CASKQQGSGANVLTF TGTGCCAGCAAACAGCAGGGCTCTGGGGCCAACGTCCTGACTTTC
once TRBD1 TRBJ1-2 TRBV6-4 CASSQNAGTGSALTF TGTGCCAGCAGCCAAAACGCGGGGACAGGGAGCGCCCTCACCTTC
. TRBD1 TRBJ1-2 TRBV19 CASSERWDRALSYGYTF TGTGCCAGTAGTGAAAGGTGGGACAGGGCCTTATCCTATGGCTACACCTTC
. TRBD1 TRBJ1-1 TRBV5-1 CASSPQGATEAFF TGCGCCAGCAGCCCGCAGGGGGCCACTGAAGCTTTCTTT
. . TRBJ1-2 TRBV21-1 CASSAGRDRDGYTF TGTGCCAGCAGCGCCGGAAGGGACAGGGATGGCTACACCTTC
. TRBD2 TRBJ2-1 TRBV4-3 CASSPGGLAGGARDNEQFF TGCGCCAGCAGTCCGGGCGGTTTAGCGGGGGGGGCCCGCGACAATGAGCAGTTCTTC
once TRBD2 TRBJ2-3 TRBV28 CASGSISGGAGRDTQYF TGTGCCAGCGGATCCATTAGCGGGGGGGCCGGGAGAGATACGCAGTATTTT
. TRBD2 TRBJ2-5 TRBV29-1 CSAGTSGGASQYF TGCAGCGCCGGGACTAGCGGGGGGGCGTCCCAGTACTTC
. TRBD1 TRBJ2-5 TRBV11-2 CASSFDRGAQETQYF TGTGCCAGCAGCTTCGACAGGGGGGCGCAAGAGACCCAGTACTTC
. TRBD1 TRBJ1-4 TRBV4-3 CASSQEGLGTGVGFDKEKLFF TGCGCCAGCAGCCAAGAAGGGCTAGGAACAGGGGTTGGATTTGATAAGGAAAAACTGTTTTTT
. . TRBJ1-6 TRBV10-3 CAISGTSSSYNSPLHF TGTGCCATCAGTGGGACATCGAGCTCCTATAATTCACCCCTCCACTTT
. . TRBJ1-6 TRBV5-1 CASSLAENSPLHF TGCGCCAGCAGCTTGGCCGAGAATTCACCCCTCCACTTT